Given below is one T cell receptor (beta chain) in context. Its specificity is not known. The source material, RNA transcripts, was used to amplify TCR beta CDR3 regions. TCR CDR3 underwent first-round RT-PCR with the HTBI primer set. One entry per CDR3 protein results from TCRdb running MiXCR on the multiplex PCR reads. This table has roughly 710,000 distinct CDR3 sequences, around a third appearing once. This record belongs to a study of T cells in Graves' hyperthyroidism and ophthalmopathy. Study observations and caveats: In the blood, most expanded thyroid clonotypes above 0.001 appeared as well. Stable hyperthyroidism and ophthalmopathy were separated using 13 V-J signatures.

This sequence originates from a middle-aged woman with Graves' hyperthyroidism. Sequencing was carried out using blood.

The CDR3, as DNA: TGTGCCAGCAGCTACCGGGACACTGACTACGAGCAGTACTTC. It codes for CASSYRDTDYEQYF. The chain joins TRBV7-6 to TRBJ2-7; D is perhaps TRBD1 (6 bases). The CDR3 covers 14 residues. V was pared by 4 bases and J by 3 bases, with 13 bases between. Germline V gene lookup returns CDR1 SGHVS and CDR2 FNYEAQ.